This T cell receptor (beta chain) was profiled in a study of CD8 T cells in ankylosing spondylitis (dated by TCRdb to about 2017). Background for the entire study: The study profiled T cell receptor beta repertoires in healthy donors and ankylosing spondylitis patients to find disease-linked TCR variants. The full study cohort comprised around 25 ankylosing spondylitis patients and approximately 100 healthy donors. Peripheral blood samples were taken, and synovial fluid was additionally collected from ankylosing spondylitis patients.

The full study reports these points: Blood from ankylosing spondylitis patients appeared to be characterized by a TCR beta motif made up of under ten highly homologous amino acid variants. In peripheral blood, the disease-linked clones were found at relatively low frequencies and had a CD8+ phenotype. The disease-linked clones were reported to be significantly enriched in matched synovial fluid samples from ankylosing spondylitis patients. Some of the motif variants had been reported before in the synovial fluid and blood of reactive arthritis patients, a finding that suggests common disease-initiation mechanisms.

Instrument used: Illumina HiSeq 2500. Quantitative 5'-RACE with molecular barcodes was used to prepare TCR beta libraries. In the authors' own workflow: A new computational method based on a probabilistic model of VDJ rearrangement was used to identify disease-linked TCR variants. The raw public data were reprocessed by TCRdb itself: fastp quality trimming at Q25, MiXCR clonotype calling, in-frame beta chains only. Every CDR3 protein is listed once, alongside the most common genes and DNA of its rows. The V and J calls reflect TCRdb's pipeline rather than the authors' work. In all, the sample holds a few hundred thousand distinct CDR3 sequences, and roughly 8% of those were seen once. About 14% of the sample is in the top ten clones. This clonotype was observed a few times. Its antigen specificity is not known. Base qualities are not provided; no much larger clone lies one nucleotide away. V is clipped by 8 bases and J by 4 bases, and the sequence between their germline boundaries is 17 bases long. The germline V gene supplies CDR1 SQVTM and CDR2 ANQGSEA. From the cysteine up to the phenylalanine, the CDR3 has a length of 13 residues. Only the CDR3 DNA stays, 39 bases, in frame from base 1.

The TCR originated in a male donor with ankylosing spondylitis. Sequencing used blood, either unsorted or a sorted T cell fraction (not recorded which). Recombination connected TRBV29-1 to TRBJ2-5, and perhaps TRBD1 as D gene, on 6 matching bases. Here the CDR3 is given as CSLTPGAGETQYF. The nucleotide sequence is TGCAGCCTCACCCCAGGGGCCGGAGAGACCCAGTACTTC.